This TCR beta chain was retrieved from a study of OX40 agonist ivuxolimab in advanced cancers. Repertoires were generated with immunoSEQ multiplex PCR, while TCRdb's copy carries only in-frame clones and drops some. The sample includes tens of thousands of clones, 80% to 90% of them seen just once. The CDR3 is made up of 15 amino acids. V was trimmed by 7 bases and J by 5 bases, leaving 20 bases between them. Germline CDR1 is SNHLY and CDR2 is FYNNEI. The source was CD4+ or CD8+ T cells sorted from blood, collected in a trial of the OX40 agonist ivuxolimab. The chain employs TRBV2 and TRBJ1-1; D possibly corresponds to TRBD1 (5 bases). The clonotype was recovered from an adult with an advanced solid tumor such as melanoma, head and neck, liver or kidney cancer. Here the CDR3 reads CASNSPRGDRTEAFF. CDR3 sequence (DNA): TGTGCCAGCAACTCGCCACGGGGGGATCGAACTGAAGCTTTCTTT.